Only a few counts were recorded for the clone carrying this TCR beta chain. Antigen specificity is unknown. This sample was taken from a study of identical twins. Study-wide results and limits: There was an excess of low generation probability in the out-of-frame alpha sequences that twins shared. Weaker excess twin sharing was observed in beta out-of-frame sequences.

TCRdb passed the 5' RACE reads through MiXCR, listing each CDR3 protein once. Here the sample spans 400,000 to 550,000 distinct CDR3 sequences, 24% being singletons. Germline V gene lookup returns CDR1 SGHVS and CDR2 FQNEAQ. The CDR3 sequence is 15 residues long. The junction had 2 bases not matched to a gene; V was cut back by 1 base and J by 5 bases. The sample was also linked to a second study, of T cells expressing NK-cell markers. From that second work: Leadership of the CD3+CD56-NKG2C+ fraction also belonged to these clonotypes in a few donors.

The chain uses TRBV7-8 and TRBJ1-5; TRBD1 aligns across 10 bases. Specimen: CD4+ T cells sorted from blood. The receptor's source is a woman in her late teens or twenties in good health. In nucleotides, the CDR3 is TGTGCCAGCAGCTTAGATGGGACAGGGGATCAGCCCCAGCATTTT. As protein: CASSLDGTGDQPQHF.